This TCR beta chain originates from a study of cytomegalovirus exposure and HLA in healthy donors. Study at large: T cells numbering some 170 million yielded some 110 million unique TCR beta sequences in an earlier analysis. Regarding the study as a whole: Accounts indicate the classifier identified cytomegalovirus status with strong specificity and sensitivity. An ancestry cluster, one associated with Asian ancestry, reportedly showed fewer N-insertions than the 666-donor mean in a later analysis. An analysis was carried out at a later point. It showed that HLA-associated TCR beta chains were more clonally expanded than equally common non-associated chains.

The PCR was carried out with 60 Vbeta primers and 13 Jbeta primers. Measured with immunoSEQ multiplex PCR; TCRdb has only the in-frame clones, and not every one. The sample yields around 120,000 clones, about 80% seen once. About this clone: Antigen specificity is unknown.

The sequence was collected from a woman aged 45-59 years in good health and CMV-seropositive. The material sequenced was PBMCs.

The CDR3: CASSLAGAGNTIYF. The CDR3 nucleotides read TGCGCCAGCAGCTTGGCCGGGGCTGGAAACACCATATATTTT. J is TRBJ1-3 and V is TRBV5-1; D gene ambiguous. From germline, CDR1 is SGHRS and CDR2 YFSETQ. The CDR3 loop spans 14 amino acids. Between the trimmed V and J ends, which lost 0 bases and 2 bases, there was a span of 6 bases.